This is a list of T cell receptor beta chains from one sample in a study of OX40 agonist ivuxolimab in advanced cancers. Profiled with immunoSEQ multiplex PCR; TCRdb holds only in-frame clones, not every one. The sample lists tens of thousands of clones, roughly 81% occurring once. This specimen was CD4+ or CD8+ T cells sorted from blood, taken in a trial of the OX40 agonist ivuxolimab. These receptor sequences come from an adult with an advanced solid tumor such as melanoma, head and neck, liver or kidney cancer. Both conserved end residues are trimmed from each CDR3. D genes are given only for firm matches. Size values are once, few and many counts, or a class for expanded clones, and some rows have none.

v_call: TRBV21-1; clone_size: few; j_call: TRBJ2-3; d_call: NA; cdr3_aa: ASSKLGLAGGYTDTQY
v_call: TRBV6-5; clone_size: NA; j_call: TRBJ2-7; d_call: TRBD2; cdr3_aa: ASSYAAGVTYEQY
v_call: TRBV4-1; clone_size: NA; j_call: TRBJ1-5; d_call: NA; cdr3_aa: ASSPFRASQPQH
v_call: TRBV6-5; clone_size: NA; j_call: TRBJ2-7; d_call: TRBD1; cdr3_aa: ASSSRGQGAAEQY
v_call: TRBV27; clone_size: few; j_call: TRBJ2-1; d_call: TRBD2; cdr3_aa: ARTSVLKNEQF
v_call: TRBV19; clone_size: once; j_call: TRBJ1-1; d_call: TRBD1; cdr3_aa: ASSTRQGGQMNTEAF
v_call: TRBV7-2; clone_size: once; j_call: TRBJ1-2; d_call: NA; cdr3_aa: ASSLGSANYGYT
v_call: TRBV5-8; clone_size: few; j_call: TRBJ2-5; d_call: TRBD2; cdr3_aa: ASSGIAGEETQY
v_call: TRBV5-1; clone_size: NA; j_call: TRBJ1-2; d_call: NA; cdr3_aa: ASSLGSGGLDYGYT
v_call: TRBV13; clone_size: NA; j_call: TRBJ2-1; d_call: NA; cdr3_aa: ASSPMRGEQF
v_call: TRBV9; clone_size: NA; j_call: TRBJ2-3; d_call: NA; cdr3_aa: ASSPPGPILVTDTQY
v_call: TRBV7-9; clone_size: NA; j_call: TRBJ1-1; d_call: NA; cdr3_aa: ASSRLGGSTEAF
v_call: TRBV6-1; clone_size: NA; j_call: TRBJ2-2; d_call: NA; cdr3_aa: ASSEVQAIGELF
v_call: TRBV6-1; clone_size: NA; j_call: TRBJ1-6; d_call: TRBD1; cdr3_aa: ASRETGSYNSPLH
v_call: TRBV19; clone_size: NA; j_call: TRBJ2-3; d_call: NA; cdr3_aa: ASSIGERNTDTQY
v_call: TRBV12-2; clone_size: NA; j_call: TRBJ1-2; d_call: NA; cdr3_aa: ASRLAFQGDYGYT
v_call: TRBV28; clone_size: NA; j_call: TRBJ1-5; d_call: TRBD1; cdr3_aa: ASSLPRGLRHNQPQH
v_call: TRBV11-2; clone_size: NA; j_call: TRBJ2-7; d_call: NA; cdr3_aa: ASSLDRGEQY
v_call: TRBV10-3; clone_size: NA; j_call: TRBJ2-3; d_call: TRBD2; cdr3_aa: AIKTSGNTDTQY
v_call: TRBV10-2; clone_size: NA; j_call: TRBJ2-3; d_call: NA; cdr3_aa: ASSGPGEGTQY
v_call: TRBV18; clone_size: NA; j_call: TRBJ2-7; d_call: NA; cdr3_aa: ASSPPSIGAYEQY
v_call: TRBV6-1; clone_size: NA; j_call: TRBJ1-1; d_call: NA; cdr3_aa: ASSVGTYPGTEAF
v_call: TRBV5-1; clone_size: NA; j_call: TRBJ1-2; d_call: TRBD1; cdr3_aa: ASSGGDRNYGYT
v_call: TRBV6-1; clone_size: NA; j_call: TRBJ2-7; d_call: NA; cdr3_aa: ASSETGLYEQY